This TCR beta chain was retrieved from a study of T cells after yellow fever vaccination. CDR1 is SGHRS, CDR2 YFSETQ, per germline. V gave up 5 bases and J gave up 5 bases; unmatched junction bases: 12. The CDR3 spans 15 residues. In regard to this clonotype: What it recognizes is unknown.

Study outcomes and limitations: Few clonotypes appeared in both CD4 and CD8 compartments.

TCRdb reprocessed the 5' RACE reads with MiXCR, giving one entry per CDR3 protein. Of about 320,000 distinct CDR3 sequences detected, around 4.4% appear once; the ten largest clones hold 19%. The sequences come from PBMCs, collected 15 days after the yellow fever booster vaccination. This TCR derives from a man aged 18 to 30 who received the YFV17D yellow fever vaccine. This chain joins TRBV5-1 and TRBJ2-7; 8 bases map to TRBD2. CDR3 protein: CASRSAGTSLHEQYF. CDR3 coding DNA: TGCGCCAGCAGATCCGCCGGGACTAGTCTTCACGAGCAGTACTTC.